Listed here is a single T cell receptor (beta chain). The antigen is undetermined. TCRdb re-analysed the 5' RACE reads in MiXCR, keeping a single row per CDR3 protein. In the table there are around 590,000 distinct CDR3 sequences, about 12% of which are singletons. The source of the sample is a study of T cells after yellow fever vaccination. At the level of the study: SMART-Seq v4 Ultra Low Input served to prepare low-cell-number fractions. Study outcomes and limitations: Booster sampling recovered most clones from primary vaccination (approximately 97% CD4, around 90% CD8).

This CDR3 region has 12 residues. The germline V gene encodes CDR1 SGHDT and CDR2 YYEEEE. V was clipped by 1 base and J by 9 bases, with 8 bases between them. Specimen: PBMCs, collected on the day of the yellow fever booster vaccination. This clonotype was obtained from a man aged 25-45 years who received the YFV17D yellow fever vaccine. The chain recombines TRBV5-6 with TRBJ2-1; no definite D call. CDR3 region: CASSLLLSEQFF. The CDR3 coding sequence is TGTGCCAGCAGCTTGTTACTATCTGAGCAGTTCTTC.